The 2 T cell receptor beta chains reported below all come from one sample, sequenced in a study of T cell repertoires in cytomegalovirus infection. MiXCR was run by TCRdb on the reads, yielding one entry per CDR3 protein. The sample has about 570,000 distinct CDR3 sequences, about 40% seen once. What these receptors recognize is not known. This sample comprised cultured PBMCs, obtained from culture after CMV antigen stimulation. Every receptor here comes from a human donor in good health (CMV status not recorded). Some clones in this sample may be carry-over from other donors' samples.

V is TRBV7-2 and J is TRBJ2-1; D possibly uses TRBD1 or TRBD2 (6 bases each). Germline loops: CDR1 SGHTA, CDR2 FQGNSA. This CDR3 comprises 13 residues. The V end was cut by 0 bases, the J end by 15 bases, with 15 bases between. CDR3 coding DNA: TGTGCCAGCAGCTTAGCGGCGGGACAAAGTAGGTTCTTC. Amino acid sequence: CASSLAAGQSRFF.

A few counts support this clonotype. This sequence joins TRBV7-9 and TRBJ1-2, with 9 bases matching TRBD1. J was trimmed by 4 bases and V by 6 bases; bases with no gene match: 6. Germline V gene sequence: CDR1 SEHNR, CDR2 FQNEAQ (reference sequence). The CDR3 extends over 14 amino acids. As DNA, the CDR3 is TGTGCCAGCAGTCCGGACAGGGGCCTCTATGGCTACACCTTC. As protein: CASSPDRGLYGYTF.